This is a list of T cell receptor beta chains from one sample in a study of OX40 agonist ivuxolimab in advanced cancers. The protocol was immunoSEQ multiplex PCR, while the TCRdb copy is restricted to in-frame clones and leaves out a portion. The data show fewer than 45,000 clones, about 80% seen once. The sequenced sample was CD4+ or CD8+ T cells sorted from blood, obtained in a trial of the OX40 agonist ivuxolimab. These receptors were obtained from an adult with an advanced solid tumor such as melanoma, head and neck, liver or kidney cancer. Each CDR3 is given with its conserved first and last residue.

v_call	j_call	cdr3_aa
TRBV11-2	TRBJ1-2	CASSYENRVGYTF
TRBV11-2	TRBJ1-6	CASREYMDSPLHF
TRBV2	TRBJ1-3	CASRGTGGNTIYF
TRBV5-1	TRBJ1-6	CASSPRTPTETYNSPLHF
TRBV25-1	TRBJ2-7	CASSGVQGAYEQYF
TRBV6-5	TRBJ2-3	CASSYSAGSTDTQYF
TRBV29-1	TRBJ2-5	CSVVGPGSETQYF
TRBV27	TRBJ2-7	CASSLGRVYEQYF
TRBV11-2	TRBJ1-3	CASRDAYGNTIYF
TRBV5-6	TRBJ2-6	CASSRGQGPGANVLTF
TRBV25-1	TRBJ2-4	CASSPPGQGKNIQYF
TRBV20-1	TRBJ2-1	CSARLWDEQFF
TRBV5-6	TRBJ1-4	CASSAGTSEKLFF
TRBV21-1	TRBJ1-2	CASSLEGAGGGGYTF
TRBV28	TRBJ1-1	CASSGGGGENTEAFF
TRBV7-9	TRBJ2-1	CASSLTRGFYNEQFF
TRBV4-1	TRBJ1-3	CASSQDGRLAGNTIYF
TRBV18	TRBJ1-2	CASSLQGATYGYTF
TRBV6-6	TRBJ1-2	CASSYSRHRGGYTF
TRBV28	TRBJ1-2	CASRFGGDYGYTF
TRBV15	TRBJ1-2	CATSSGDGYGYTF
TRBV5-5	TRBJ1-5	CASSLEPIVFSNQPQHF
TRBV6-5	TRBJ2-7	CASSYPATSDEQYF
TRBV18	TRBJ1-1	CASSPSGPNTEAFF
TRBV20-1	TRBJ2-4	CSVDRKNIQYF
TRBV19	TRBJ2-1	CASSADRSSYNEQFF
TRBV6-1	TRBJ1-2	CASSIQGGGGYTF
TRBV6-7	TRBJ2-2	CASSYDGELFF
TRBV30	TRBJ1-6	CARSATRGPPLHF
TRBV19	TRBJ1-6	CASSHDPNSPLHF
TRBV11-2	TRBJ1-5	CASSLDDRSNQPQHF
TRBV7-8	TRBJ2-3	CASSARPGGTDTQYF
TRBV15	TRBJ2-1	CATSREIAGSTYNEQFF
TRBV29-1	TRBJ2-3	CSAALRAGDTQYF
TRBV14	TRBJ2-3	CASSQERGLGTDTQYF
TRBV11-3	TRBJ2-1	CASSLEGTGDYNEQFF
TRBV28	TRBJ1-1	CASSLALRDRLKKNTEAFF
TRBV5-1	TRBJ2-2	CASSLTLKADGPGELFF
TRBV6-1	TRBJ1-2	CASRAESYGYTF
TRBV19	TRBJ2-3	CASRRGQGSYADTQYF
TRBV7-9	TRBJ1-5	CASSPTTGNQPQHF
TRBV7-6	TRBJ2-5	CASSFGGKETQYF
TRBV27	TRBJ2-7	CASSSRQGGQYF
TRBV9	TRBJ1-2	CASSFNRDYDYGYTF
TRBV5-6	TRBJ2-5	CASSTGTSGGWGETQYF
TRBV19	TRBJ1-2	CASSLTGLEGNYGYTF
TRBV11-2	TRBJ2-3	CASSIGTIRDTQYF
TRBV9	TRBJ2-2	CASSVGQTGELFF
TRBV4-1	TRBJ1-5	CASRGTGSHQPQHF
TRBV7-2	TRBJ1-2	CASSSPGNEHGYTF
TRBV6-5	TRBJ1-1	CASRPTGRGTEAFF
TRBV5-1	TRBJ1-6	CASSLGQGGSPLHF
TRBV6-4	TRBJ1-1	CASSLGGWEAFF
TRBV4-1	TRBJ2-5	CASSQSETQYF